This T cell receptor (beta chain) is from a study of identical twins. V lost 0 bases and J lost 4, with 17 bases in between. Germline V gene lookup returns CDR1 SGHVS and CDR2 FQNEAQ. This CDR3 has 17 amino acids. This clonotype was observed a few times. With template switching, a universal primer site was added, and the cDNA carried unique molecular identifiers. MiXCR was run by TCRdb on the 5' RACE reads, yielding one entry per CDR3 protein. The sample yields 250,000 or so distinct CDR3 sequences, 6.5% to 9% seen once. These data were also filed under a second study, of yellow fever vaccine responses in identical twins.

The specimen was CD8+ T cells sorted from blood. The V and J genes are TRBV7-8 and TRBJ2-3; TRBD1 or TRBD2 may be the D gene (5 bases each). This sequence was found in a woman younger than 30 in good health. CDR3 sequence: CASSLAGSRGAADTQYF. The DNA of the CDR3 is TGTGCCAGCAGCTTAGCGGGGTCTAGAGGGGCGGCAGATACGCAGTATTTT.